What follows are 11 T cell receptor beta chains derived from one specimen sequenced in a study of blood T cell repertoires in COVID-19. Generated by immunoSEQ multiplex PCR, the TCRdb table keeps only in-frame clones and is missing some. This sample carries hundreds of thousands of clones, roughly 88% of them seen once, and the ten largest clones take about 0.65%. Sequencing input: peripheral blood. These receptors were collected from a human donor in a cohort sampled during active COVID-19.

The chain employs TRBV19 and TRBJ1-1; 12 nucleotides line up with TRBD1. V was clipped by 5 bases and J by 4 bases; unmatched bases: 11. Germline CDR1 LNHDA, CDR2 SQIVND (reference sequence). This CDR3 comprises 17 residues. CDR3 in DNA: TGTGCCAGTAGTTCCTTCCGGGACAGGGGGCGCGTCACTGAAGCTTTCTTT. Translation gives CASSSFRDRGRVTEAFF.

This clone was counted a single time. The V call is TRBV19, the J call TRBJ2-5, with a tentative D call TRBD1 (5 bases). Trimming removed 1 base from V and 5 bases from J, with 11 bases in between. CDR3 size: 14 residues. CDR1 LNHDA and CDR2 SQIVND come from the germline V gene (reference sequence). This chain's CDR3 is CASSIVGPGETQYF. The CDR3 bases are TGTGCCAGTAGTATAGTGGGGCCTGGGGAGACCCAGTACTTC.

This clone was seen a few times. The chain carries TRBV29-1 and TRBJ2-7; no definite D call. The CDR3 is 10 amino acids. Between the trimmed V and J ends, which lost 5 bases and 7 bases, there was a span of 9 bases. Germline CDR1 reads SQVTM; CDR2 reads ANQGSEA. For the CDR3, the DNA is TGCAGCGTTCTGACTGGGGAGCAGTACTTC. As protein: CSVLTGEQYF.

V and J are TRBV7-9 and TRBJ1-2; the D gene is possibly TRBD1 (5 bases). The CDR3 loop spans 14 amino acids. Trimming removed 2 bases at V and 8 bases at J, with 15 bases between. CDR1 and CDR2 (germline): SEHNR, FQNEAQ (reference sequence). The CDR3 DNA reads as TGTGCCAGCAGCTTAACTACAGGTCCCCTAGGCTACACCTTC. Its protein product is CASSLTTGPLGYTF.

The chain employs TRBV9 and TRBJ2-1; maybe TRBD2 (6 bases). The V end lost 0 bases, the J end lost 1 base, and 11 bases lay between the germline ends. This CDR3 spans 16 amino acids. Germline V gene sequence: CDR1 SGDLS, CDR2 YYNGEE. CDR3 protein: CASSVGGSGSYNEQFF. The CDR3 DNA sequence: TGTGCCAGCAGCGTAGGGGGTAGCGGTTCCTACAATGAGCAGTTCTTC.

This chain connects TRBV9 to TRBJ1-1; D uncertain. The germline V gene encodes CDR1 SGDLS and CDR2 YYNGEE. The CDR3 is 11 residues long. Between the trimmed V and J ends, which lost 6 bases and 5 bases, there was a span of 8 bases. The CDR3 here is CASTHGTEAFF. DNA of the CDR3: TGTGCCAGCACCCACGGGACTGAAGCTTTCTTT.

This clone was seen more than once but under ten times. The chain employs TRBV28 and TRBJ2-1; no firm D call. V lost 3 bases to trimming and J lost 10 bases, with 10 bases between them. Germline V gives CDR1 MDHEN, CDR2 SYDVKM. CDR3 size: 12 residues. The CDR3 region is CASSFNVREQFF. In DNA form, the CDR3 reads TGTGCCAGCAGTTTTAACGTACGGGAGCAGTTCTTC.

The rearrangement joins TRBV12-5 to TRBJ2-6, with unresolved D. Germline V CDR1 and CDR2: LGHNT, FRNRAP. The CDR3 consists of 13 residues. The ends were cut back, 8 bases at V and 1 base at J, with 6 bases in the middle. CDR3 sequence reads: CASTQSGANVLTF. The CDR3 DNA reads TGTGCTAGTACCCAGTCTGGGGCCAACGTCCTGACTTTC. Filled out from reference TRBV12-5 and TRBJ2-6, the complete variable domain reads DARVTQTPRHKVTEMGQEVTMRCQPILGHNTVFWYRQTMMQGLELLAYFRNRAPLDDSGMPKDRFSAEMPDATLATLKIQPSEPRDSAVYFCASTQSGANVLTFGAGSRLTVL.

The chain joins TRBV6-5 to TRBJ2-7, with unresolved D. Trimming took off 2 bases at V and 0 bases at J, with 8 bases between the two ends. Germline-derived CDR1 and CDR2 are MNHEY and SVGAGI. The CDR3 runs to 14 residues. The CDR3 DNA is TGTGCCAGCAGTTACCGCAGGTACTCCTACGAGCAGTACTTC. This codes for CASSYRRYSYEQYF.

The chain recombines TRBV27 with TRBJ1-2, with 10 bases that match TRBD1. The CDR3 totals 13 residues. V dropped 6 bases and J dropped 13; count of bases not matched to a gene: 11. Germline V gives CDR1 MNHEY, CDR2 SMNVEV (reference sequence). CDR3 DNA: TGTGCCAGCAGCCAAGGACAGGGGGTTCGCTGCACCTTC. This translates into CASSQGQGVRCTF.

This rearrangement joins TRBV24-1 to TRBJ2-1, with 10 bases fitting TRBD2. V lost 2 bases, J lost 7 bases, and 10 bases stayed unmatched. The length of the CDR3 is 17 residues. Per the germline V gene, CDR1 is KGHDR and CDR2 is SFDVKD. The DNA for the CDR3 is TGTGCCACCAGTGATTCTACTAGCGGGGTGATGGGAAATGAGCAGTTCTTC. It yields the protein CATSDSTSGVMGNEQFF.